Below are 16 T cell receptor beta chains sequenced from a single sample in a study of OX40 agonist ivuxolimab in advanced cancers. TCRdb keeps only in-frame clones here, not all; method: immunoSEQ multiplex PCR. The sample contains about 140,000 clones, about nine tenths of which appear only once. The input for sequencing was CD4+ or CD8+ T cells sorted from blood, taken in a trial of the OX40 agonist ivuxolimab. The source is an adult with an advanced solid tumor such as melanoma, head and neck, liver or kidney cancer.

V usage is TRBV7-2 and J usage is TRBJ2-7, with D possibly being TRBD2 (5 bases). Germline CDR1 reads SGHTA; CDR2 reads FQGNSA. This CDR3 has 11 residues. Trimming removed 3 bases at V and 7 bases at J, with 7 bases between. The chain's CDR3 is CASSLRREQYF. The CDR3 DNA sequence: TGTGCCAGCAGCTTGAGGAGGGAGCAGTACTTC. Filled out from reference TRBV7-2 and TRBJ2-7, the complete variable domain reads GAGVSQSPSNKVTEKGKDVELRCDPISGHTALYWYRQSLGQGLEFLIYFQGNSAPDKSGLPSDRFSAERTGGSVSTLTIQRTQQEDSAVYLCASSLRREQYFGPGTRLTVT.

The chain combines TRBV7-2 with TRBJ2-1; 8 bases map to TRBD2. From germline, CDR1 is SGHTA and CDR2 FQGNSA. This CDR3 is 14 amino acids long. V lost 7 bases, J lost 1 base, and 3 bases stayed unmatched. CDR3 protein: CASTPGGSYNEQFF. In DNA form, the CDR3 reads TGTGCCAGCACCCCGGGGGGGTCCTACAATGAGCAGTTCTTC.

V gene TRBV5-1 combines with J gene TRBJ2-7; D is tentatively TRBD1 or TRBD2 (6 bases each). The CDR3 totals 14 residues. Per the germline V gene, CDR1 is SGHRS and CDR2 is YFSETQ. Trimming removed 3 bases at V and 1 base at J, with 11 bases between. In DNA form, the CDR3 reads TGCGCCAGCAGCTGGGGGGCCCAATCCTACGAGCAGTACTTC. Translation: CASSWGAQSYEQYF.

The genes are TRBV5-1 and TRBJ2-1; TRBD1 or TRBD2 may be the D gene (5 bases each). Germline lookup yields CDR1 SGHRS and CDR2 YFSETQ. Trimming pared 0 bases from V and 9 bases from J, leaving 25 bases between. The CDR3 contains 18 residues. The CDR3 region is CASSLAVSRQATGGEQFF. The CDR3 nucleotides read TGCGCCAGCAGCTTGGCTGTCTCTCGGCAGGCAACTGGGGGTGAGCAGTTCTTC.

This chain links TRBV6-5 with TRBJ1-6, with D tentatively TRBD1 (6 bases). Between the trimmed V and J ends, which lost 8 bases and 7 bases, there was a span of 12 bases. Germline loops: CDR1 MNHEY, CDR2 SVGAGI. This CDR3 is 13 amino acids long. CDR3 loop: CASWGRTNSPLHF. DNA of the CDR3: TGTGCCAGCTGGGGGCGGACAAATTCACCCCTCCACTTT.

The chain uses TRBV30 and TRBJ2-2; 10 nucleotides match TRBD2. The V segment lost 2 bases and the J segment 6 bases; nucleotides outside the gene matches: 6. The CDR3 covers 15 residues. CDR1 is GTSNPN, CDR2 SVGIG, per germline (reference sequence). The chain's CDR3 is CAWSTSGTFAGELFF. The DNA of the CDR3 is TGTGCCTGGAGTACTAGCGGGACCTTCGCCGGGGAGCTGTTTTTT.

The chain joins TRBV9 to TRBJ2-1; maybe TRBD1 (6 bases). Trimming removed 0 bases from V and 9 bases from J, with 19 bases in between. The CDR3 length is 16 residues. Germline loops: CDR1 SGDLS, CDR2 YYNGEE. The chain's CDR3 is CASSVGEGQYRGEQFF. CDR3 coding DNA: TGTGCCAGCAGCGTAGGAGAGGGACAATATAGAGGTGAGCAGTTCTTC.

The rearrangement uses TRBV28 and TRBJ2-2; 7 positions match TRBD2. Germline-derived CDR1 and CDR2 are MDHEN and SYDVKM. Trimming at V came to 2 bases and at J to 4 bases, leaving 4 bases not matched to a gene. CDR3 length: 15 amino acids. CDR3 sequence: CASSLAGVRTGELFF. The CDR3 DNA is TGTGCCAGCAGTTTAGCGGGAGTCCGCACCGGGGAGCTGTTTTTT.

V is TRBV6-5 and J is TRBJ2-3; D perhaps matches TRBD1 (5 bases). V was clipped by 6 bases and J by 2 bases, with 12 bases between them. The CDR3 consists of 14 residues. CDR1 is MNHEY and CDR2 is SVGAGI in the germline V gene. The CDR3 sequence: CASRSQGLTDTQYF. The CDR3 DNA follows: TGTGCCAGCAGGTCCCAGGGCCTCACAGATACGCAGTATTTT.

This clone came up once. This rearrangement joins TRBV10-2 to TRBJ1-2; possibly TRBD1 for D (5 bases). Trimming stripped 3 bases from V and 8 bases from J, with 16 bases between. Germline CDR1 is WSHSY and CDR2 is SAAADI. The CDR3 spans 14 residues. Written as DNA, the CDR3 is TGCGCCAGCAGTGAACCGCGCAGGGCGCGGGGCTACACCTTC. Residues: CASSEPRRARGYTF.

The chain combines TRBV18 with TRBJ2-3, with a possible D match to TRBD1 (5 bases). In germline, CDR1 is KGHSH, CDR2 LQKENI. Trimming pared 1 base from V and 4 bases from J, leaving 9 bases between. The CDR3 totals 14 residues. CDR3 coding DNA: TGTGCCAGCTCACCACAAGTACAGGCAGATACGCAGTATTTT. Its translation is CASSPQVQADTQYF.

The chain employs TRBV2 and TRBJ1-1, with 8 nucleotides matching TRBD1. This CDR3 contains 14 residues. V dropped 5 bases and J dropped 5; count of bases not matched to a gene: 7. Germline loops: CDR1 SNHLY, CDR2 FYNNEI. CDR3 in DNA: TGTGCCAGCAGTCTTACAGGGGGAGAAACTGAAGCTTTCTTT. As protein: CASSLTGGETEAFF.

In this sample, this clone turned up once. The chain combines TRBV18 with TRBJ2-1, with 7 bases that match TRBD1. The CDR3 totals 17 residues. Per germline, CDR1 KGHSH and CDR2 LQKENI. The trim removed 2 bases at V and 3 bases at J, leaving 10 bases unmatched. CDR3 protein: CASSPGLRQGIYNEQFF. For the CDR3, the DNA is TGTGCCAGCTCACCAGGGCTTCGACAGGGTATCTACAATGAGCAGTTCTTC.

CDR3: CSVEDATYEQYF. CDR3 coding DNA: TGCAGCGTGGAGGACGCGACCTACGAGCAGTACTTC. This chain uses TRBV29-1 with TRBJ2-7, with D perhaps TRBD2 (5 bases). Between the trimmed V and J ends, which lost 6 bases and 2 bases, there was a span of 11 bases. This CDR3 region has 12 residues. Germline loops: CDR1 SQVTM, CDR2 ANQGSEA.

The genes are TRBV29-1 and TRBJ2-1; weak D call: TRBD1 (6 bases). This CDR3 has 15 amino acids. Trimming removed 6 bases from V and 9 bases from J, with 24 bases in between. CDR1 is SQVTM and CDR2 is ANQGSEA in the germline V gene. The CDR3 sequence: CSVGTTVRRRGEQFF. The CDR3 region has the DNA TGCAGCGTGGGGACGACAGTCCGGCGCAGGGGTGAGCAGTTCTTC.

The chain recombines TRBV28 with TRBJ2-5; weak D call: TRBD2 (6 bases). The end of the DNA aligns better with TRBJ2-7, so the J call may be wrong. Germline V lookup: CDR1 MDHEN, CDR2 SYDVKM. The CDR3 runs 16 residues. The CDR3 coding sequence is TGTGCCAGCAGTTCCACCAGGGACTCCGGTGGGTACGAGCAGTACTTC. Amino acid sequence: CASSSTRDSGGYEQYF.